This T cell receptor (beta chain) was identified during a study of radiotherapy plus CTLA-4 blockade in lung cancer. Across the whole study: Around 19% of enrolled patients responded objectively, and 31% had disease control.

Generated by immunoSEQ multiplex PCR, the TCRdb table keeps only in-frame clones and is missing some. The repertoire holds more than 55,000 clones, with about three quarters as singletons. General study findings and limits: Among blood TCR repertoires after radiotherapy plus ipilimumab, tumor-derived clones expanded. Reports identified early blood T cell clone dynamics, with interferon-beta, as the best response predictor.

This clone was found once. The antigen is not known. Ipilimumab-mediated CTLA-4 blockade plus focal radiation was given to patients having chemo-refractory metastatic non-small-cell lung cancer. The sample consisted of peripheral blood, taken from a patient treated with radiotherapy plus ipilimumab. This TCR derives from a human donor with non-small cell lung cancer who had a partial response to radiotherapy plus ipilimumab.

The CDR3 bases are TGTGCCAGCAGCGGCCCGGGACAGGGGCTGAGTGAGACCCAGTACTTC. Amino acid sequence: CASSGPGQGLSETQYF. This rearrangement joins TRBV5-4 to TRBJ2-5; TRBD1 matches 10 bases. Trimming took 4 bases from V and 5 from J; bases not matched to a gene: 11. This CDR3 spans 16 amino acids. Per the germline V gene, CDR1 is SGHNT and CDR2 is YYREEE (reference sequence).